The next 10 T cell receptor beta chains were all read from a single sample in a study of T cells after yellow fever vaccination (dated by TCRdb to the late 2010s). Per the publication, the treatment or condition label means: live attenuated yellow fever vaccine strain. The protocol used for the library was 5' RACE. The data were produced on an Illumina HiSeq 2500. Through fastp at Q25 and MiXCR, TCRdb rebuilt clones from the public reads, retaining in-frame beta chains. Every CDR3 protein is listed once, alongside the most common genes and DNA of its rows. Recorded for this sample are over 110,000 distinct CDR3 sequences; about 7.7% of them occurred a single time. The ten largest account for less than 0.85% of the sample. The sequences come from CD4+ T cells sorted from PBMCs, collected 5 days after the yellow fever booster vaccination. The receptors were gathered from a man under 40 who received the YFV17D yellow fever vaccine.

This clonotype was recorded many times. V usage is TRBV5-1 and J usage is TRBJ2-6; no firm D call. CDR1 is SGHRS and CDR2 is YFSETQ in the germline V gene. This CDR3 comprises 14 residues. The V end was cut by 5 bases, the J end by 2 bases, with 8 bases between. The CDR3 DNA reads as TGCGCCAGCAGTGGCCTAGCTGGGGCCAACGTCCTGACTTTC. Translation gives CASSGLAGANVLTF. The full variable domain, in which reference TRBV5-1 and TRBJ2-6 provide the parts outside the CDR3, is KAGVTQTPRYLIKTRGQQVTLSCSPISGHRSVSWYQQTPGQGLQFLFEYFSETQRNKGNFPGRFSGRQFSNSRSEMNVSTLELGDSALYLCASSGLAGANVLTFGAGSRLTVL.

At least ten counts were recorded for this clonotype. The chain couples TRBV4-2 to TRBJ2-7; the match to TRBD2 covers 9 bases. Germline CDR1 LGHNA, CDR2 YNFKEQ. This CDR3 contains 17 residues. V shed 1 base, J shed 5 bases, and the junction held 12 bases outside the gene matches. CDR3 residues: CASSQAAWAGLANEQYF. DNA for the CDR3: TGTGCCAGCAGCCAAGCCGCGTGGGCGGGACTAGCTAACGAGCAGTACTTC.

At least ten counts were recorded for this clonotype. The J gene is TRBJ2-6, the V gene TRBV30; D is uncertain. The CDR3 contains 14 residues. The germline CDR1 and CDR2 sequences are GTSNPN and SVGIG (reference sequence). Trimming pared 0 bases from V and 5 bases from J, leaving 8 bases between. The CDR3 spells CAWSVRWRANVLTF. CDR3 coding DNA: TGTGCCTGGAGTGTTAGGTGGAGGGCCAACGTCCTGACTTTC.

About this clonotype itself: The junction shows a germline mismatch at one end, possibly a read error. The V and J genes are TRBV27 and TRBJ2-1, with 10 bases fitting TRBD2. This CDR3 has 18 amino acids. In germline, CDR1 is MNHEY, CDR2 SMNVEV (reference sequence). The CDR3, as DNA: TGTGACAGCAGTTTTTGGACGGCGGGCCTAGCGGGAGTCAATGAGCAGTTCTTC. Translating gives CDSSFWTAGLAGVNEQFF.

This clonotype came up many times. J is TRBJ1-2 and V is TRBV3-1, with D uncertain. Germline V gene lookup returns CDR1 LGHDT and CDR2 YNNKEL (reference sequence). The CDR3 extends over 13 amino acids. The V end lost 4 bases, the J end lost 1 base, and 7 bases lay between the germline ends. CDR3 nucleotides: TGTGCCAGCAGCCGGACGGATAACTATGGCTACACCTTC. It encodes CASSRTDNYGYTF.

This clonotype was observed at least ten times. The CDR3 reads CASSFPGQGAYGYTF. In DNA, the CDR3 is TGTGCCAGCAGCTTTCCGGGACAGGGGGCCTATGGCTACACCTTC. V gene TRBV7-2 combines with J gene TRBJ1-2, with 12 bases lining up with TRBD1. The CDR3 covers 15 residues. Germline CDR1 and CDR2: SGHTA and FQGNSA. After removal of 3 bases from V and 4 bases from J, the junction contained 3 bases not matched to a gene.

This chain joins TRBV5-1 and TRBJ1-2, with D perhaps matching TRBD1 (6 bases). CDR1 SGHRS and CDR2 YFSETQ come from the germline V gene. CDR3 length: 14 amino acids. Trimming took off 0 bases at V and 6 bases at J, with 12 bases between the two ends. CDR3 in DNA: TGCGCCAGCAGCTTGGCGCCAGGGGATGATGGCTACACCTTC. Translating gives CASSLAPGDDGYTF.

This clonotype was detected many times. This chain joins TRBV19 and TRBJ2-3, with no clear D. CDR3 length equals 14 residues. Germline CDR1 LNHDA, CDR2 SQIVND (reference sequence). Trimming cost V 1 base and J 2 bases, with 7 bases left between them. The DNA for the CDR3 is TGTGCCAGTAGTATAGTGGGCCACACAGATACGCAGTATTTT. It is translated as CASSIVGHTDTQYF.

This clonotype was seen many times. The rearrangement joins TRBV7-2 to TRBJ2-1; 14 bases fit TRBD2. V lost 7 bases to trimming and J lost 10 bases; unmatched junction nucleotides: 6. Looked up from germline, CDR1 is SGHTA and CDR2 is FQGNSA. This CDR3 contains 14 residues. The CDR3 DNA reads TGTGCCAGCACCGGGACTAGCGGGAGTTTCGAGCAGTTCTTC. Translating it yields CASTGTSGSFEQFF.

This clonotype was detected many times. The CDR3 bases are TGTGCCACCAGTAGGGGAACAGATACGCAGTATTTT. It codes for CATSRGTDTQYF. This chain uses TRBV24-1 with TRBJ2-3; a weak D match, TRBD1 (5 bases). The CDR3 length is 12 residues. Germline CDR1 KGHDR, CDR2 SFDVKD. V lost 6 bases, J lost 3 bases, and 6 bases lay in between.